This T cell receptor beta chain emerged from a study of blood T cell repertoires in COVID-19. Study overall: Italy, Spain and the United States were the sources of the convalescent and acute COVID-19 samples.

Looked up from germline, CDR1 is MRHNA and CDR2 is SNTAGT. The CDR3 length is 17 residues. The germline V and J ends were trimmed by 6 bases and 4 bases, with 22 bases remaining between them. In the source study's methods: Using reference gene primer amplification, nucleated cell counts were estimated. Data came from immunoSEQ multiplex PCR; TCRdb stores just in-frame clones and leaves some out. That table furnishes V, J and clone size, whereas the DNA furnished D and trimming. The repertoire holds approximately 500,000 clones, with 70% to 90% as singletons. This clone has only one observation. This TCR was sampled from a woman aged 45-65 years with COVID-19, enrolled during active disease. Sample: peripheral blood. The chain carries TRBV6-4 and TRBJ2-1; D is possibly TRBD1 (6 bases). The DNA for the CDR3 is TGTGCCAGCAGGGGCACCCACACAGGGAACAATTACAATGAGCAGTTCTTC. Residues: CASRGTHTGNNYNEQFF.